This T cell receptor (beta chain) stems from a study of blood T cells in healthy people across ages (dated by TCRdb to between 2014 and 2017). The study in broad terms: Template switching captured roughly one uniquely barcoded TCR beta cDNA molecule per two T cells in model experiments. Age-related changes in TCR beta repertoire diversity were measured in the study by deep sequencing normalized with unique cDNA molecular identifiers. The donors were split into four age groups: young (average around 16 years), middle-aged (around 37), aged (more than 60) and long-lived (approximately 80). To avoid experimental bias, donors of different ages were spread randomly across the sequencing lanes. For two donors (one aged 18 to 30 and one aged 80 or older), the study analyzed two additional independent replicas of 1 million unique cDNA reads from the same blood draw.

In the case of this clonotype: Its antigen remains undetermined. There are no base qualities to consult, and no much larger clone falls within one base.

The roughly 37 donors, aged roughly 6 to 95 years, were systemically healthy Caucasian individuals from Russia. About 9.6 milliliters of peripheral blood were collected from each donor into EDTA-treated Vacutainer tubes. Ficoll-Paque density-gradient centrifugation was used to isolate PBMCs, with at least 6 million obtained per sample. Trizol reagent was used to extract total RNA from PBMCs, with at least 6 micrograms per sample. Naive CD45RAhigh/CD27high T cell percentages were measured by flow cytometry on a PBMC aliquot from every donor. Counted from cysteine to phenylalanine, this CDR3 has 14 amino acids. Here the CDR3 DNA is all that survives: 42 bases in frame from base 1. Cut back by 1 base and 5 bases, the V and J ends lie 12 bases apart. CDR1 and CDR2, looked up from the germline V gene (reference sequence), are SGHKS and YYEKEE. The library was made by 5' RACE. Data came from an Illumina HiSeq 2500. A second roughly 6 to 12 cycle PCR used a sample-barcoded 5' primer and a J-beta primer mix. A template-switch 5' adaptor carrying 12 random nucleotides introduced a unique molecular identifier onto each TCR beta cDNA molecule. Each sample yielded at least 3 million CDR3-containing paired-end reads. First-strand cDNA synthesis was performed from all RNA using the Mint cDNA synthesis kit, with priming by a TRBC-specific oligonucleotide. After uracil-DNA glycosylase treatment, a first 18-cycle PCR used universal primers M1SS and BC2_uni_R on all cDNA. The original methods were these. Each sample was normalized by randomly selecting 1 million high-quality reads, each carrying a distinct molecular identifier. Reads sharing molecular identifiers were discarded rather than binned into consensus sequences. CDR3 identification, clonotype clustering and error correction used MiTCR with a Q25 quality threshold and the strictest error-elimination algorithm. A nonparametric unseen species model with Euler transformation was used to estimate a lower bound on total TCR beta diversity. TCRdb itself trimmed the public reads at Q25 with fastp, ran MiXCR and retained productive beta chains. Each CDR3 protein appears once, grouped with its most common genes and DNA. The V and J calls were determined by TCRdb, not by the authors. The sample records 1.5 million to 2 million distinct CDR3 sequences, about 50% of which are singletons. The ten largest clonotypes hold around 2.1% of the sample.

The research as a whole found: Bulk unsorted PBMC profiling prevented conclusive comparison of naive and antigen-experienced compartments. There was a strong correlation between observed TCR beta diversity and the percentage of naive T cells measured by flow cytometry. Donor CMV infection status was unknown, potentially confounding age-related changes in expanded clonotypes. Observed TCR beta diversity per million T cells fell roughly linearly with age, and a significant reduction was already apparent by age about 38. Compared with the aged group, the long-lived group had more naive CD4+ T cells, fewer expanded clones and increased TCR diversity, a pattern suggesting age selection. Estimates of total diversity from one million sequenced T cells were regarded as lower bounds and underestimates.

The clonotype originates from a woman in her 40s in good health. Sequenced input: blood. The rearranged segments are TRBV5-5 and TRBJ1-2; no D gene is confidently identified. CDR3 protein: CASSLYGESYGYTF. Read as DNA, the sequence is TGTGCCAGCAGCTTGTACGGAGAATCGTATGGCTACACCTTC.